Each of the 21 T cell receptor beta chains below was sequenced from the same sample in a study of T cells in Graves' hyperthyroidism and ophthalmopathy. Amplification targeted TCR beta CDR3 regions from RNA transcripts. First-round RT-PCR with HTBI primers amplified the TCR CDR3 region. MiXCR, run by TCRdb on the multiplex PCR reads, gives a single entry per CDR3 protein. The sample consists of 450,000 to 650,000 distinct CDR3 sequences, 14% of them appearing once. Sequenced sample: blood. The source of these receptors is a woman aged 18-29 years with Graves' ophthalmopathy.

The sample holds many counts of this clonotype. This rearrangement joins TRBV19 to TRBJ1-1; D not certain. The CDR3 totals 18 residues. Germline V gene data show CDR1 as LNHDA and CDR2 as SQIVND (reference sequence). V was pared by 4 bases and J by 4 bases, with 25 bases between. The CDR3 DNA reads as TGTGCCAGTAGTACCACCGGGAGCTCAATCACTCATGGCACTGAAGCTTTCTTT. Protein product: CASSTTGSSITHGTEAFF.

This clonotype was counted many times. The rearrangement joins TRBV6-1 to TRBJ1-5; TRBD1 matches 10 bases. Germline-derived CDR1 and CDR2 are MNHNS and SASEGT. Trimming took 4 bases from V and 4 from J; bases not matched to a gene: 4. This CDR3 is built from 15 residues. Written as DNA, the CDR3 is TGTGCCAGCAGTGCACCGGGACAGGGGAATCAGCCCCAGCATTTT. Translation gives CASSAPGQGNQPQHF.

Many counts were recorded for this clonotype. The chain uses TRBV12-3 or TRBV12-4 and TRBJ2-2; 14 positions match TRBD2. J gave up 6 bases and V 6 bases, and 18 bases lay outside the gene matches. There are 20 residues in the CDR3. CDR3: CASRDPGLAGEGGSAGELFF. The CDR3 DNA sequence: TGTGCCAGCAGGGATCCGGGACTAGCGGGAGAAGGGGGTTCGGCCGGGGAGCTGTTTTTT.

J is TRBJ1-1 and V is TRBV20-1, with D unresolved. V lost 6 bases and J lost 11, with 7 bases in between. Germline values: CDR1 DFQATT, CDR2 SNEGSKA (reference sequence). CDR3 length: 8 residues. The DNA of the CDR3 is TGCAGTGCCGGGGTTGCTTTCTTT. Translating it yields CSAGVAFF.

The chain has TRBV19 and TRBJ2-3; 8 bases fit TRBD2. The V and J ends lost 3 bases and 6 bases, in that order; junction bases with no gene match: 11. Germline CDR1 LNHDA, CDR2 SQIVND (reference sequence). The CDR3 totals 16 residues. CDR3 sequence (DNA): TGTGCCAGTAGTATGGTCAGGACGGGAGGGCCCGATACGCAGTATTTT. The encoded protein is CASSMVRTGGPDTQYF.

In this sample, this clonotype turned up many times. The chain uses TRBV7-3 and TRBJ1-2; D might be TRBD1 (6 bases). V dropped 5 bases and J dropped 7 bases, with 11 bases sitting between them. The CDR3 has 12 amino acids. Germline CDR1 SGHTA, CDR2 FQGTGA. The CDR3 here is CASSATGFGYTF. The CDR3 nucleotides read TGTGCCAGCAGCGCTACAGGGTTTGGCTACACCTTC.

Ten or more counts support this clonotype. The V gene is TRBV2, the J gene TRBJ2-7; 9 bases match TRBD2. The CDR3 runs 15 residues. The germline CDR1 and CDR2 sequences are SNHLY and FYNNEI. V lost 4 bases to trimming and J lost 6 bases; unmatched junction nucleotides: 10. CDR3 region: CASSVAGGLSGEQYF. Written as DNA, the CDR3 is TGTGCCAGCAGTGTGGCGGGAGGGCTCTCCGGCGAGCAGTACTTC.

Many counts were recorded for this clonotype. This CDR3 reads CASRPPGYQETQYF. In DNA form, the CDR3 reads TGTGCCAGCAGACCCCCAGGGTACCAAGAGACCCAGTACTTC. The chain has TRBV28 and TRBJ2-5, with a tentative D call TRBD1 (5 bases). Germline V CDR1 and CDR2: MDHEN, SYDVKM. CDR3 length: 14 residues. V lost 6 bases, J lost 0 bases, and 11 bases lay in between.

This clonotype was counted at least ten times. The V and J genes are TRBV28 and TRBJ2-7, with a possible D match to TRBD1 (6 bases). V lost 6 bases and J lost 5, with 14 bases in between. Germline V gives CDR1 MDHEN, CDR2 SYDVKM. This CDR3 comprises 13 residues. CDR3 bases: TGTGCCAGCAGCTTAACAGGGTTTCACGAGCAGTACTTC. Protein: CASSLTGFHEQYF.

The V and J genes are TRBV11-3 and TRBJ2-2, with 7 bases that match TRBD2. The CDR3 is 19 residues long. The germline V gene has CDR1 SGHNT and CDR2 YENEEA. V lost 1 base and J lost 6; bases outside the gene matches: 17. CDR3 sequence: CASSLAGIILGEGAGELFF. The DNA for the CDR3 is TGTGCCAGCAGCTTAGCTGGGATCATACTTGGGGAGGGAGCCGGGGAGCTGTTTTTT.

This clonotype was counted at least ten times. The chain combines TRBV4-3 with TRBJ2-7, with 8 nucleotides matching TRBD1. J was trimmed by 4 bases and V by 3 bases; bases with no gene match: 5. The CDR3 extends over 14 amino acids. Germline values: CDR1 LGHNA, CDR2 YSLEER. CDR3 DNA sequence: TGCGCCAGCAGCCAGGGGACAGGAAATTACGAGCAGTACTTC. This gives the protein CASSQGTGNYEQYF.

This clonotype was counted many times. J is TRBJ2-3 and V is TRBV29-1; no clear D gene. The germline V gene has CDR1 SQVTM and CDR2 ANQGSEA. V was cut by 2 bases and J by 0 bases, with 9 bases left in between. This CDR3 has 14 residues. CDR3 residues: CSVEPGTSTDTQYF. CDR3 DNA: TGCAGCGTTGAACCCGGCACTAGCACAGATACGCAGTATTTT.

The chain uses TRBV7-2 and TRBJ2-7, with 9 bases identical to TRBD1. The CDR3 length is 18 residues. Trimming cost V 4 bases and J 1 base; bases outside gene matches: 14. Per germline, CDR1 SGHTA and CDR2 FQGNSA. CDR3 in amino acids: CASSYQTGGLGLSYEQYF. The CDR3 nucleotides are TGTGCCAGCAGCTACCAGACAGGGGGATTGGGGCTTTCCTACGAGCAGTACTTC.

This clonotype was seen more than once but under ten times. V gene TRBV6-1 combines with J gene TRBJ1-1, with TRBD1 matching over 8 bases. With 5 bases clipped from V and 11 bases from J, the junction kept 4 bases outside the gene matches. CDR1 is MNHNS and CDR2 is SASEGT in the germline V gene. The CDR3 covers 11 residues. The CDR3 DNA reads TGTGCCAGCAGTTCGGACAGGGCGGCTTTCTTT. This encodes CASSSDRAAFF.

The rearrangement links TRBV4-2 to TRBJ2-3; TRBD2 matches 11 bases. V lost 3 bases to trimming and J lost 3 bases; unmatched junction nucleotides: 8. The CDR3 runs 17 residues. The germline gives CDR1 LGHNA, CDR2 YNFKEQ. In DNA, the CDR3 is TGTGCCAGCAGCCACCCATTTAGCGGGAGGGAGACAGATACGCAGTATTTT. Its translation: CASSHPFSGRETDTQYF.

This clonotype has a count of ten or more. This chain uses TRBV12-3 or TRBV12-4 with TRBJ1-1; D perhaps matches TRBD1 (6 bases). This CDR3 is built from 14 residues. Trimming cost V 7 bases and J 6 bases, with 18 bases left between them. CDR3 residues: CASNWGTRSSEAFF. In DNA form, the CDR3 reads TGTGCCAGCAATTGGGGGACAAGATCATCTGAAGCTTTCTTT.

In this sample, this clonotype turned up many times. This chain links TRBV9 with TRBJ2-7; 8 bases match TRBD2. Germline V lookup: CDR1 SGDLS, CDR2 YYNGEE. V shed 0 bases, J shed 7 bases, and the junction held 9 bases outside the gene matches. This CDR3 has 15 residues. CDR3 loop: CASSVGNGRAEEQYF. CDR3 DNA: TGTGCCAGCAGCGTAGGGAACGGGAGGGCCGAGGAGCAGTACTTC.

In its sample, this clonotype was seen a few times. The chain carries TRBV4-1 and TRBJ1-1, with D possibly TRBD1 on 5 matching bases. Trimming cost V 4 bases and J 1 base, with 10 bases left between them. This CDR3 has 14 amino acids. Germline V gives CDR1 MGHRA, CDR2 YSYEKL. CDR3 DNA: TGCGCCAGCAGCCCGGGACCCAAGAACACTGAAGCTTTCTTT. Translating gives CASSPGPKNTEAFF.

In its sample, this clonotype was seen many times. The rearrangement uses TRBV2 and TRBJ1-1; 7 nucleotides line up with TRBD1. V shed 8 bases, J shed 5 bases, and the junction held 14 bases outside the gene matches. The CDR3 is 15 amino acids. Germline CDR1 and CDR2: SNHLY and FYNNEI. CDR3 region: CASQGEGWAKTEAFF. CDR3 in DNA: TGTGCCAGCCAGGGGGAGGGGTGGGCGAAAACTGAAGCTTTCTTT.

This clonotype was counted ten times or more. CDR3 loop: CASNPLGGRSINEQFF. The CDR3 DNA is TGTGCCAGCAACCCGTTGGGCGGGAGGTCCATCAATGAGCAGTTCTTC. The chain uses TRBV14 and TRBJ2-1; 8 bases are a match to TRBD2. Germline V gene lookup returns CDR1 SGHDN and CDR2 FVKESK. J lost 6 bases, V lost 7 bases, and 14 bases had no gene match. The CDR3 extends over 16 amino acids.

There are a few counts of this clonotype. The V and J genes are TRBV12-3 or TRBV12-4 and TRBJ2-1, with TRBD2 matching 8 bases. The J segment lost 7 bases and the V segment lost 4 bases, leaving 9 bases of the junction unmatched. CDR3 length: 15 amino acids. The chain's CDR3 is CASSSSGTRINEQFF. In DNA form, the CDR3 reads TGTGCCAGCAGTTCCTCCGGGACTAGGATTAATGAGCAGTTCTTC.